One and the same sample provided the 27 T cell receptor beta chains below, sequenced in a study of cytomegalovirus exposure and HLA in healthy donors. Assay: immunoSEQ multiplex PCR; the TCRdb copy retains only in-frame clones and omits some. The sample includes some 130,000 clones, nearly 90% seen only once; the top ten take more than 1%. Sequencing was done on a sample of PBMCs. The receptors were sampled from a woman under 30 in good health and CMV-seronegative.

The chain couples TRBV2 to TRBJ1-1, with D maybe TRBD1 (6 bases). This CDR3 region has 12 residues. Trimming stripped 6 bases from V and 11 bases from J, with 16 bases between. Germline assignment: CDR1 SNHLY and CDR2 FYNNEI. In DNA form, the CDR3 reads TGTGCCAGCAGAGCGGTATGGGGGCTGGCTTTCTTT. Its protein is CASRAVWGLAFF.

V usage is TRBV15 and J usage is TRBJ2-2; D unclear. V lost 5 bases and J 4 bases, leaving 14 bases between the germline ends. The V gene's germline CDR1 is LNHNV and CDR2 YYDKDF (reference sequence). There are 15 residues in the CDR3. The CDR3 loop reads CATSLRVSRTGELFF. DNA of the CDR3: TGTGCCACCAGCCTCCGGGTGAGCCGCACCGGGGAGCTGTTTTTT.

This rearrangement joins TRBV2 to TRBJ1-1, with a possible D match to TRBD1 (6 bases). V was pared by 6 bases and J by 5 bases, with 16 bases between. CDR1 SNHLY and CDR2 FYNNEI come from the germline V gene. The CDR3 runs to 14 residues. The CDR3 nucleotides are TGTGCCAGCAGGGCCTACAGGGAGGGGACTGAAGCTTTCTTT. Its translation: CASRAYREGTEAFF.

The V call is TRBV7-3, the J call TRBJ2-2, with 8 bases matching TRBD1. This CDR3 has 14 residues. Germline loops: CDR1 SGHTA, CDR2 FQGTGA. With 5 bases clipped from V and 7 bases from J, the junction kept 6 bases outside the gene matches. CDR3 sequence: CASSRTGMNGELFF. As DNA, the CDR3 is TGTGCCAGCAGCCGGACAGGGATGAACGGGGAGCTGTTTTTT.

This chain joins TRBV7-6 and TRBJ1-2; D gene unclear. The V gene's germline CDR1 is SGHVS and CDR2 FNYEAQ. Trimming removed 4 bases from V and 4 bases from J, with 16 bases in between. CDR3 length: 15 residues. In nucleotides, the CDR3 is TGTGCCAGCAGCTCACTCACCGCGGGGAGCTATGGCTACACCTTC. This sequence encodes CASSSLTAGSYGYTF.

The chain employs TRBV9 and TRBJ2-5; 10 nucleotides match TRBD1. J was trimmed by 4 bases and V by 0 bases; bases with no gene match: 12. Germline CDR1 SGDLS, CDR2 YYNGEE. The CDR3 is made up of 18 amino acids. CDR3 sequence (DNA): TGTGCCAGCAGCGTAGCGAGACAGGGGGCTGTATTTGGAGAGACCCAGTACTTC. Its translation: CASSVARQGAVFGETQYF. The full variable domain, rest sourced from reference TRBV9 and TRBJ2-5, is DSGVTQTPKHLITATGQRVTLRCSPRSGDLSVYWYQQSLDQGLQFLIQYYNGEERAKGNILERFSAQQFPDLHSELNLSSLELGDSALYFCASSVARQGAVFGETQYFGPGTRLLVL.

This sequence joins TRBV6-1 and TRBJ2-2; maybe TRBD1 (5 bases). The germline V gene encodes CDR1 MNHNS and CDR2 SASEGT. The V end was cut by 11 bases, the J end by 2 bases, with 12 bases between. CDR3 length equals 13 residues. The CDR3 here is CAGTDSNTGELFF. The CDR3 coding sequence is TGTGCCGGCACTGACAGTAACACCGGGGAGCTGTTTTTT.

The CDR3, as DNA: TGCGCCAGCAGCCGAATTCTATTGATAAATCTCTCTGGAAACACCATATATTTT. Translation: CASSRILLINLSGNTIYF. V is TRBV4-1 and J is TRBJ1-3; D call uncertain. Germline lookup yields CDR1 MGHRA and CDR2 YSYEKL. With 4 bases removed from V and 0 bases from J, the gap between germline ends came to 19 bases. This CDR3 is built from 18 residues.

The chain couples TRBV19 to TRBJ1-2; tentatively, D is TRBD1 (6 bases). CDR1 is LNHDA, CDR2 SQIVND, per germline (reference sequence). Trimming removed 5 bases at V and 8 bases at J, with 15 bases between. The CDR3 is made up of 13 amino acids. The CDR3 spells CASSPRTVDGYTF. The DNA for the CDR3 is TGTGCCAGTAGTCCAAGGACAGTAGACGGCTACACCTTC.

V usage is TRBV9 and J usage is TRBJ2-3; TRBD1 is a possible D gene (6 bases). The V and J ends lost 0 bases and 2 bases respectively, with 16 bases between them. The germline V gene encodes CDR1 SGDLS and CDR2 YYNGEE. The CDR3 has 17 residues. Written as DNA, the CDR3 is TGTGCCAGCAGCGTAGCTCAGGGGACCGAATTCACAGATACGCAGTATTTT. Protein product: CASSVAQGTEFTDTQYF.

V usage is TRBV27 and J usage is TRBJ1-2; 8 positions agree with TRBD1. This CDR3 has 17 amino acids. Trimming removed 3 bases from V and 2 bases from J; junction bases left unmatched: 11. Germline-derived CDR1 and CDR2 are MNHEY and SMNVEV (reference sequence). Written as DNA, the CDR3 is TGTGCCAGCAGTTTTTCGGGACGACAGGGGTGGAACTATGGCTACACCTTC. Translating gives CASSFSGRQGWNYGYTF.

The chain has TRBV7-8 and TRBJ1-2; TRBD1 matches at 11 bases. The CDR3 spans 18 residues. Germline CDR1 and CDR2: SGHVS and FQNEAQ. After removal of 5 bases from V and 6 bases from J, the junction contained 17 bases not matched to a gene. The CDR3 is CASSRGKRGQGAFHGYTF. The CDR3 region has the DNA TGTGCCAGCAGCCGCGGAAAACGAGGACAGGGGGCTTTTCATGGCTACACCTTC.

The chain combines TRBV6-6 with TRBJ1-1, with 8 positions matching TRBD1. CDR1 and CDR2 (germline): MNHNY, SVGAGI (reference sequence). Losses at the gene ends were 6 bases for V and 13 bases for J; bases not matched to a gene: 10. The CDR3 totals 12 residues. The CDR3 sequence is CASRGGQDWVFF. The CDR3 region has the DNA TGTGCCAGCAGAGGGGGACAGGACTGGGTTTTCTTT.

The rearrangement uses TRBV7-9 and TRBJ1-1; no firm D call. Looked up from germline, CDR1 is SEHNR and CDR2 is FQNEAQ (reference sequence). This CDR3 spans 14 amino acids. The V end was cut by 6 bases, the J end by 0 bases, with 11 bases between. CDR3 bases: TGTGCCAGCAGAATGAACGGAGTGAACACTGAAGCTTTCTTT. As protein: CASRMNGVNTEAFF.

This chain links TRBV10-3 with TRBJ1-6; TRBD1 is a possible D gene (6 bases). In germline, CDR1 is ENHRY, CDR2 SYGVKD. The CDR3 loop spans 14 amino acids. The V end lost 11 bases, the J end lost 5 bases, and 16 bases lay between the germline ends. CDR3 sequence (DNA): TGTGCCTCCCAAGTGGCAGGGGATAATTCACCCCTCCACTTT. Translated, it gives CASQVAGDNSPLHF.

This chain joins TRBV27 and TRBJ2-4; TRBD2 might be the D (5 bases). Trimming removed 5 bases at V and 6 bases at J, with 11 bases between. CDR1 is MNHEY and CDR2 is SMNVEV in the germline V gene (reference sequence). CDR3 length: 13 residues. DNA for the CDR3: TGTGCCAGCAGTCCTACTAGTGTAAACATTCAGTACTTC. This sequence encodes CASSPTSVNIQYF.

The J gene is TRBJ1-2, the V gene TRBV23-1; 8 nucleotides line up with TRBD1. TRBV23-1 has ORF status, its function being uncertain. This CDR3 spans 14 amino acids. Trimming removed 2 bases from V and 2 bases from J; junction bases left unmatched: 1. CDR3 sequence: CASSQRDRNYGYTF. The CDR3 DNA is TGCGCCAGCAGTCAAAGGGACAGGAACTATGGCTACACCTTC.

The V gene is TRBV5-1, the J gene TRBJ1-1; D call uncertain. This CDR3 has 15 amino acids. Looked up from germline, CDR1 is SGHRS and CDR2 is YFSETQ. The ends were cut back, 2 bases at V and 2 bases at J, with 13 bases in the middle. The CDR3 DNA sequence: TGCGCCAGCAGCTTAAACTCGATCTTAAACACTGAAGCTTTCTTT. Its translation is CASSLNSILNTEAFF.

This chain uses TRBV4-1 with TRBJ2-3; no firm D call. The CDR3 has 14 amino acids. V shed 1 base and J shed 6 bases, with 11 bases lying between them. The V gene's germline CDR1 is MGHRA and CDR2 YSYEKL. The CDR3: CASSQVQTSDTQYF. CDR3 bases: TGCGCCAGCAGCCAAGTACAGACATCGGATACGCAGTATTTT.

This clone was picked up one time. V gene TRBV6-6 combines with J gene TRBJ1-4; D unclear. Germline CDR1 is MNHNY and CDR2 is SVGAGI (reference sequence). CDR3 length equals 12 residues. V gave up 8 bases and J gave up 7 bases, with 11 bases separating them. In nucleotides, the CDR3 is TGTGCCAGCTGCCCGGGAGGTGAAAAACTGTTTTTT. Amino acid sequence: CASCPGGEKLFF.

J is TRBJ2-1 and V is TRBV4-1, with TRBD2 matching 12 bases. There are 14 residues in the CDR3. Germline V gene sequence: CDR1 MGHRA, CDR2 YSYEKL. With 2 bases clipped from V and 8 bases from J, the junction kept 1 base outside the gene matches. CDR3 residues: CASSQRTSGDEQFF. DNA of the CDR3: TGCGCCAGCAGCCAAAGGACTAGCGGGGATGAGCAGTTCTTC.

The chain recombines TRBV6-6 with TRBJ1-3, with a possible D match to TRBD1 (5 bases). The V end lost 0 bases, the J end lost 4 bases, and 13 bases lay between the germline ends. CDR1 MNHNY and CDR2 SVGAGI come from the germline V gene (reference sequence). The CDR3 is 16 amino acids. CDR3 loop: CASSYSLGGTGNTIYF. The CDR3 nucleotides are TGTGCCAGCAGTTACTCTCTTGGAGGGACGGGAAACACCATATATTTT.

The chain combines TRBV4-1 with TRBJ2-7; 11 nucleotides line up with TRBD2. The CDR3 covers 16 residues. Germline values: CDR1 MGHRA, CDR2 YSYEKL. V dropped 1 base and J dropped 6; count of bases not matched to a gene: 8. CDR3 protein: CASSQGPLAGVGEQYF. The CDR3 bases are TGCGCCAGCAGCCAAGGCCCACTAGCGGGGGTAGGCGAGCAGTACTTC.

This clone has only one observation. The chain carries TRBV5-6 and TRBJ2-7; D not certain. The V end was cut by 0 bases, the J end by 2 bases, with 12 bases between. This CDR3 comprises 15 residues. CDR1 and CDR2 from the germline V gene are SGHDT and YYEEEE. CDR3 nucleotide sequence: TGTGCCAGCAGCTTGGTGGGCGTGACGGCCTACGAGCAGTACTTC. Its protein product is CASSLVGVTAYEQYF.

V gene TRBV10-3 combines with J gene TRBJ2-3, with 7 positions matching TRBD2. Germline trimming cut 4 bases from V and 5 bases from J; bases unmatched to any gene: 24. Per the germline V gene, CDR1 is ENHRY and CDR2 is SYGVKD. The CDR3 has 20 residues. CDR3 protein: CAISGPERGRGKKLQDTQYF. Here the CDR3 DNA reads TGTGCCATCAGTGGACCAGAACGGGGGAGGGGCAAAAAGCTACAAGATACGCAGTATTTT.

In this sample, this clone turned up a few times. The chain recombines TRBV18 with TRBJ1-1, with D unclear. Germline V CDR1 and CDR2: KGHSH, LQKENI. The CDR3 covers 15 residues. V shed 3 bases and J shed 6 bases, with 17 bases lying between them. CDR3 region: CASSPGPSSPAEAFF. The CDR3 DNA sequence: TGTGCCAGCTCACCGGGCCCTTCAAGCCCCGCTGAAGCTTTCTTT.

J is TRBJ1-1 and V is TRBV5-4; D remains unclear. With 6 bases removed from V and 1 base from J, the gap between germline ends came to 13 bases. The CDR3 is 14 residues long. Per germline, CDR1 SGHNT and CDR2 YYREEE (reference sequence). CDR3 in amino acids: CASTPFSENTEAFF. The CDR3 DNA is TGTGCCAGCACCCCCTTCAGTGAGAACACTGAAGCTTTCTTT.